The sequence of this TCR beta chain was determined in a study of response to subunit inactivated influenza vaccine. TCRdb recomputed calls from the RT-PCR reads with MiXCR, one row per CDR3 protein. The sample includes 450,000 to 600,000 distinct CDR3 sequences, approximately 7.1% of them seen just once. Germline V gene sequence: CDR1 SEHNR, CDR2 FQNEAQ (reference sequence). The CDR3 totals 16 residues. V shed 7 bases and J 0 bases; nucleotides not matched to a gene: 5. This clonotype was recorded a few times. The sequencing used PBMCs from blood, collected less than 30 months after vaccination. The receptor comes from a man aged 50 to 69 who received an inactivated influenza vaccine. V gene TRBV7-9 combines with J gene TRBJ2-3, with 12 bases fitting TRBD1. The CDR3: CASTQGTGGSTDTQYF. The CDR3 DNA is TGTGCCAGCACCCAAGGGACAGGGGGCAGCACAGATACGCAGTATTTT.